These 15 T cell receptor beta chains were sequenced from one sample in a study of cytomegalovirus exposure and HLA in healthy donors. PCR primers comprised 60 Vbeta and 13 Jbeta primers. Generated by immunoSEQ multiplex PCR, the TCRdb table keeps only in-frame clones and is missing some. The sample lists about 160,000 clones; approximately 80% were seen once. The specimen was PBMCs. The origin of the receptors is a woman aged 35 to 49 in good health and CMV-seropositive.

The chain employs TRBV18 and TRBJ1-5, with D possibly being TRBD1 (5 bases). Germline V gene sequence: CDR1 KGHSH, CDR2 LQKENI. CDR3 length: 14 residues. The germline V and J ends were trimmed by 4 bases and 0 bases, with 7 bases remaining between them. The CDR3 DNA sequence: TGTGCCAGCTCACAGGGGAATAGCAATCAGCCCCAGCATTTT. Amino acid sequence: CASSQGNSNQPQHF.

The chain employs TRBV15 and TRBJ1-1; the D gene is possibly TRBD1 (5 bases). Germline V CDR1 and CDR2: LNHNV, YYDKDF (reference sequence). The CDR3 runs to 14 residues. The V end was cut by 9 bases, the J end by 4 bases, with 18 bases between. The CDR3 region is CATTFPTESTEAFF. CDR3 nucleotide sequence: TGTGCCACGACCTTCCCGACAGAATCCACTGAAGCTTTCTTT.

A note on this clone: One base away lies a much larger clone, so this may be a sequencing read error. This chain connects TRBV2 to TRBJ2-5, with TRBD2 matching 8 bases. The J call may be in error: the DNA end matches TRBJ2-7 better. The CDR3 is made up of 15 amino acids. CDR1 is SNHLY, CDR2 FYNNEI, per germline. The DNA of the CDR3 is TGTGCCAGCGGACTGGCGGGAGGAAGGTCCTACGAGCAGTACTTC. Its translation is CASGLAGGRSYEQYF.

The rearrangement uses TRBV11-3 and TRBJ2-5; 8 nucleotides match TRBD1. V trimming: 1 base; J trimming: 0 bases; junction bases outside the gene matches: 4. The CDR3 is made up of 16 amino acids. Germline V gives CDR1 SGHNT, CDR2 YENEEA. CDR3 sequence (DNA): TGTGCCAGCAGCTTAGGACAGGGGCTTGACCAAGAGACCCAGTACTTC. Its protein product is CASSLGQGLDQETQYF.

The gene calls are TRBV5-5 and TRBJ2-7; 7 positions agree with TRBD1. After removal of 5 bases from V and 7 bases from J, the junction contained 9 bases not matched to a gene. Germline CDR1 and CDR2: SGHKS and YYEKEE (reference sequence). This CDR3 contains 13 residues. The CDR3 region is CASSSDRSGEQYF. The CDR3 DNA follows: TGTGCCAGCAGTTCGGACAGGTCTGGAGAGCAGTACTTC.

This sequence joins TRBV6-1 and TRBJ2-2; D possibly corresponds to TRBD1 (6 bases). V was shortened by 9 bases and J by 4 bases, with 12 bases between the two germline ends. Germline assignment: CDR1 MNHNS and CDR2 SASEGT. The CDR3 loop spans 13 amino acids. In DNA form, the CDR3 reads TGTGCCAGTTCACAGGGTAGCACCGGGGAGCTGTTTTTT. It encodes CASSQGSTGELFF.

This clone has more than one count but fewer than ten. V gene TRBV5-1 combines with J gene TRBJ2-1, with 12 bases lining up with TRBD2. Germline assignment: CDR1 SGHRS and CDR2 YFSETQ. CDR3 length: 15 residues. The V gene end was trimmed by 5 bases and the J gene end by 5 bases; junction bases not matched to a gene: 5. In DNA, the CDR3 is TGCGCCAGCAGTTTGACTAGCGGGAGCCACAATGAGCAGTTCTTC. It codes for CASSLTSGSHNEQFF.

This chain joins TRBV7-9 and TRBJ1-5, with D uncertain. V was trimmed by 2 bases and J by 6 bases, leaving 5 bases between them. Looked up from germline, CDR1 is SEHNR and CDR2 is FQNEAQ (reference sequence). The CDR3 extends over 12 amino acids. CDR3 sequence reads: CASSLTSQPQHF. CDR3 bases: TGTGCCAGCAGCTTAACCAGTCAGCCCCAGCATTTT.

The chain couples TRBV18 to TRBJ1-1; D is ambiguous. CDR3 length: 14 amino acids. Per the germline V gene, CDR1 is KGHSH and CDR2 is LQKENI. V lost 6 bases and J lost 3, with 14 bases in between. The CDR3 DNA reads TGTGCCAGCTCCCCCAGCGGAGGTGACACTGAAGCTTTCTTT. Its translation is CASSPSGGDTEAFF.

The sample holds a few counts of this clone. The chain couples TRBV2 to TRBJ2-3; 7 nucleotides line up with TRBD1. With 8 bases clipped from V and 0 bases from J, the junction kept 5 bases outside the gene matches. Germline lookup yields CDR1 SNHLY and CDR2 FYNNEI. The CDR3 runs 14 residues. For the CDR3, the DNA is TGTGCCAGCCTCCGGGACAGTAGCACAGATACGCAGTATTTT. Residues: CASLRDSSTDTQYF.

Of note for this clone: Mismatch with germline at one junction end may stem from a read error. The chain couples TRBV18 to TRBJ2-4; D possibly corresponds to TRBD2 (5 bases). Germline CDR1 KGHSH, CDR2 LQKENI. The CDR3 runs to 11 residues. CDR3 in amino acids: CASSPFRGGDF. The CDR3 coding sequence is TGTGCCAGCTCACCTTTTAGAGGAGGCGACTTC.

The chain recombines TRBV30 with TRBJ2-7; D gene unclear. The germline V gene encodes CDR1 GTSNPN and CDR2 SVGIG (reference sequence). The CDR3 totals 12 residues. Trimming removed 3 bases at V and 5 bases at J, with 11 bases between. The CDR3 DNA follows: TGTGCCTGGAGCACTATTGCGGACGAGCAGTACTTC. Encoded protein: CAWSTIADEQYF.

This chain joins TRBV27 and TRBJ1-5; D remains ambiguous. Germline CDR1 MNHEY, CDR2 SMNVEV (reference sequence). CDR3 length equals 15 residues. V was pared by 5 bases and J by 5 bases, with 16 bases between. The CDR3 nucleotides read TGTGCCAGCAGTCTGACCTCTGCGGGTTATCAGCCCCAGCATTTT. Its protein product is CASSLTSAGYQPQHF.

This clone has only a few counts. This sequence joins TRBV11-3 and TRBJ2-5; D might be TRBD1 (6 bases). CDR3 size: 14 residues. CDR1 and CDR2 from the germline V gene are SGHNT and YENEEA. Trimming removed 5 bases from V and 5 bases from J, with 15 bases in between. This CDR3 reads CASSEYRERETQYF. DNA of the CDR3: TGTGCCAGCAGCGAATACAGGGAACGGGAGACCCAGTACTTC. The variable domain in full, completed from reference TRBV11-3 and TRBJ2-5, reads EAGVVQSPRYKIIEKKQPVAFWCNPISGHNTLYWYLQNLGQGPELLIRYENEEAVDDSQLPKDRFSAERLKGVDSTLKIQPAELGDSAVYLCASSEYRERETQYFGPGTRLLVL.

V is TRBV11-3 and J is TRBJ2-1; 8 bases fit TRBD2. The ends lost 4 bases at V and 6 bases at J; junction bases unmatched: 5. Germline loops: CDR1 SGHNT, CDR2 YENEEA. This CDR3 spans 14 amino acids. CDR3 DNA sequence: TGTGCCAGCAGCTGGACGGGGACTAGCAATGAGCAGTTCTTC. It is translated as CASSWTGTSNEQFF. Full variable domain (rest looked up from reference TRBV11-3 and TRBJ2-1): EAGVVQSPRYKIIEKKQPVAFWCNPISGHNTLYWYLQNLGQGPELLIRYENEEAVDDSQLPKDRFSAERLKGVDSTLKIQPAELGDSAVYLCASSWTGTSNEQFFGPGTRLTVL.